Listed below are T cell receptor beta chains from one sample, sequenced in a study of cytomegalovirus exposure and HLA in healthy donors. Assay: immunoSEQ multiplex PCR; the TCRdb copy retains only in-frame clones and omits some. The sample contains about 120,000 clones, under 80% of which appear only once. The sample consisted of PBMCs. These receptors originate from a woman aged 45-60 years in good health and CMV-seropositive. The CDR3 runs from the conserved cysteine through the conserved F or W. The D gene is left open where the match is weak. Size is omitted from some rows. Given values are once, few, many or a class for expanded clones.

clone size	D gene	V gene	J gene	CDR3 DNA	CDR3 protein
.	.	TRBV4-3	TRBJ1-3	TGCGCCAGCAGCTATAGCCCCTCTGGAAACACCATATATTTT	CASSYSPSGNTIYF
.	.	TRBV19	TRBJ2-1	TGTGCCAGTAGTAGAACAGGGCTGGGGCTAGCGGTTAACAATGAGCAGTTCTTC	CASSRTGLGLAVNNEQFF
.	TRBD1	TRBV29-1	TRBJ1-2	TGCAGCGTAGACAGGGGGCAGAGCTATGGCTACACCTTC	CSVDRGQSYGYTF
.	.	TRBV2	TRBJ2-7	TGTGCCAGCTCAGGTCAGTCGCCCTACGAGCAGTACTTC	CASSGQSPYEQYF
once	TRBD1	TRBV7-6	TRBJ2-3	TGTGCCAGCAGCTCTCAGGGGGCTGGCGATACGCAGTATTTT	CASSSQGAGDTQYF
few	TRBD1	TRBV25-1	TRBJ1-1	TGTGCCAGCAGCCCCCGGGACAGGGATACGACTGAAGCTTTCTTT	CASSPRDRDTTEAFF
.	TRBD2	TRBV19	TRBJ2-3	TGTGCCAGTAGTATATGGGGGAGGGCCGTCCCAGATACGCAGTATTTT	CASSIWGRAVPDTQYF
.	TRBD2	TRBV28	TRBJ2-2	TGTGCCAGCAGTTCGACTAGCGGGAGTCACGGGGAGCTGTTTTTT	CASSSTSGSHGELFF
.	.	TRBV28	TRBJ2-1	TGTGCCAGCAGTCCTCGGGAGTCCTGGATATTCTTC	CASSPRESWIFF
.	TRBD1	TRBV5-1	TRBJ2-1	TGCGCCAGCAGCCCTGGGACAGGGGATGAGCAGTTCTTC	CASSPGTGDEQFF
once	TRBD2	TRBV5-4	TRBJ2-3	TGTGCCAGCAGCCCCCTGGCGGGGGGCCGGACAGATACGCAGTATTTT	CASSPLAGGRTDTQYF
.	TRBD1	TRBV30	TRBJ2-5	TGTGCCTGGAGAAGGTGGGGACAGGGAGTTGGAGAGACCCAGTACTTC	CAWRRWGQGVGETQYF
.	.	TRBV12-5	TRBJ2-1	TGTGCTAGTGGGGACTTTAGCTCCTACAATGAGCAGTTCTTC	CASGDFSSYNEQFF
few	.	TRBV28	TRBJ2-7	TGTGCCAGCAGTTTTAACTCAGGGGCGAGCTCCTACGAGCAGTACTTC	CASSFNSGASSYEQYF
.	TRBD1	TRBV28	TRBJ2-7	TGTGCCAGCAGCACGCGCCAATACGTTGGGACAGGGGCCTACGAGCAGTACTTC	CASSTRQYVGTGAYEQYF
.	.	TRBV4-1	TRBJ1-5	TGCGCCAGCAGCCAAGATCCACAGGGAGAACAGCCCCAGCATTTT	CASSQDPQGEQPQHF
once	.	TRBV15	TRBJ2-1	TGTGCCACCAGCAGAGCTGGGAGTTCCTACAATGAGCAGTTCTTC	CATSRAGSSYNEQFF
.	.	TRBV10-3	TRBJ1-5	TGTGCCATCAGTGAGACCGTGGGGCAGGGTCAGCCCCAGCATTTT	CAISETVGQGQPQHF
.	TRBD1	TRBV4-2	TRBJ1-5	TGTGCCAGCAGCCAAGACGGGACAGCACTTAGCAATCAGCCCCAGCATTTT	CASSQDGTALSNQPQHF
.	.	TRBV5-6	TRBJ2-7	TGTGCCAGCAGAGGGCCACGACGGACTGATTCCTACGAGCAGTACTTC	CASRGPRRTDSYEQYF
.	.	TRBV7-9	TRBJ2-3	TGTGCCAGCAACCCCCGGGGGACTAGCACAGATACGCAGTATTTT	CASNPRGTSTDTQYF
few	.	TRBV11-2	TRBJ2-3	TGTGCCAGCGCGGAGGGCCCTCGGGACACAGATACGCAGTATTTT	CASAEGPRDTDTQYF
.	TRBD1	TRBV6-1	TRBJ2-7	TGTGCCAGCAGTGAACTGAGGACAGGGGGCAACGAGCAGTACTTC	CASSELRTGGNEQYF
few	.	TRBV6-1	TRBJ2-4	TGTGCCAGCAGTCGGGGGATAGACATTCAGTACTTC	CASSRGIDIQYF
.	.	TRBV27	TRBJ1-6	TGTGCCAGCAGTTTAGGAGTCTATAATTCACCCCTCCACTTT	CASSLGVYNSPLHF
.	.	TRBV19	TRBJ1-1	TGTGCCAGTAGTGGTGCGGCCCTTAGTGCAGCTTTCTTT	CASSGAALSAAFF
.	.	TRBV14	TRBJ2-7	TGTGCCAGCAGCCAGAACAGGGCCTCCTACGAGCAGTACTTC	CASSQNRASYEQYF
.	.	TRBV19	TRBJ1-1	TGTGCCAGTAATTACGAGGGCTGGACTGAAGCTTTCTTT	CASNYEGWTEAFF
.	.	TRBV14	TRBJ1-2	TGTGCCAGCAGCCAAGTACAGAACTATGGCTACACCTTC	CASSQVQNYGYTF
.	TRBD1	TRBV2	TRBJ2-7	TGTGCCAGCAGCCCCGGGACAGGGGTTAACGAGCAGTACTTC	CASSPGTGVNEQYF
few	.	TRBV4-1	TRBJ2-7	TGCGCCAGCAGCCAAGATGGGGCCGCCTACGAGCAGTACTTC	CASSQDGAAYEQYF
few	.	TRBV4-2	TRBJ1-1	TGTGCCAGCAGCCAAGAGCTGGGGGCGGCGAACACTGAAGCTTTCTTT	CASSQELGAANTEAFF
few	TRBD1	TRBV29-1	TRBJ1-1	TGCAGCGTACATGACAGGGAACGACGAAACACTGAAGCTTTCTTT	CSVHDRERRNTEAFF
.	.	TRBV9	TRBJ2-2	TGTGCCAGCAGCGTAGCCGGGAGCGGAACCGGGGAGCTGTTTTTT	CASSVAGSGTGELFF
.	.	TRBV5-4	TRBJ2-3	TGTGCCAGCAGCCCCGACAGCAGCACAGATACGCAGTATTTT	CASSPDSSTDTQYF
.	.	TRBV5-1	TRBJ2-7	TGCGCCAGCAGTTCACATCGGGTGGGCTCCTACGAGCAGTACTTC	CASSSHRVGSYEQYF
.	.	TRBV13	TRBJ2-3	TGTGCCAGCAGCGCCCGGTATTATGGCACAGATACGCAGTATTTT	CASSARYYGTDTQYF
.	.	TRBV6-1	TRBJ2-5	TGTGCCAGCACCGACGGGTTCCAAGAGACCCAGTACTTC	CASTDGFQETQYF
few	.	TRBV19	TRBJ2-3	TGTGCCAGTAGTGTAACCACAACCAATACGCAGTATTTT	CASSVTTTNTQYF
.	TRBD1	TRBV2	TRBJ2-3	TGTGCCATCGACAGGGGTGGAACAGATACGCAGTATTTT	CAIDRGGTDTQYF
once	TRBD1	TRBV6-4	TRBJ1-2	TGTGCCAGCAGCGAGTCAGGGGGACCATATGGCTACACCTTC	CASSESGGPYGYTF